This entry lists 5 T cell receptor beta chains sequenced from one sample in a study of OX40 agonist ivuxolimab in advanced cancers. The data were produced by immunoSEQ multiplex PCR, yet TCRdb's version contains in-frame clones alone and is incomplete. The table lists roughly 24,000 clones, approximately 85% of them singletons. Sequences were derived from CD4+ or CD8+ T cells sorted from blood, sampled in a trial of the OX40 agonist ivuxolimab. The receptor source for this set is an adult with an advanced solid tumor such as melanoma, head and neck, liver or kidney cancer.

The chain employs TRBV7-2 and TRBJ2-7; weak D call: TRBD2 (6 bases). Germline CDR1 reads SGHTA; CDR2 reads FQGNSA. Trimming stripped 4 bases from V and 2 bases from J, with 15 bases between. This CDR3 has 15 residues. CDR3: CASSYRDSHPYEQYF. In DNA form, the CDR3 reads TGTGCCAGCAGCTACCGGGACTCTCACCCCTACGAGCAGTACTTC.

The CDR3 here is CASSLTGNEQFF. CDR3 DNA: TGTGCCAGCAGCTTAACAGGGAATGAGCAGTTCTTC. This chain joins TRBV7-3 and TRBJ2-1; D unresolved. Germline CDR1 is SGHTA and CDR2 is FQGTGA. This CDR3 has 12 amino acids. V was cut by 0 bases and J by 7 bases, with 4 bases left in between.

This chain links TRBV18 with TRBJ2-3; 11 bases agree with TRBD2. The CDR3 has 16 residues. Trimming cost V 4 bases and J 6 bases; bases outside gene matches: 9. CDR1 and CDR2 from the germline V gene are KGHSH and LQKENI. CDR3 sequence: CASSLTVAGGPDTQYF. The CDR3 DNA reads TGTGCCAGCTCACTAACGGTAGCGGGGGGGCCGGATACGCAGTATTTT.

The CDR3 nucleotides read TGTGCCAGCAGCCAAGAGACAGGGGCGAATCAGCCCCAGCATTTT. Translation gives CASSQETGANQPQHF. The J gene is TRBJ1-5, the V gene TRBV4-2, with 8 bases fitting TRBD1. The ends lost 0 bases at V and 4 bases at J; junction bases unmatched: 2. The CDR3 has 15 residues. Germline V lookup: CDR1 LGHNA, CDR2 YNFKEQ.

This rearrangement joins TRBV18 to TRBJ2-7, with a weak D call TRBD1 (6 bases). The germline V and J ends were trimmed by 2 bases and 2 bases, with 19 bases remaining between them. Germline V gene data show CDR1 as KGHSH and CDR2 as LQKENI. This CDR3 has 17 residues. The DNA of the CDR3 is TGTGCCAGCTCACCAGGGCCTACAGGGCCGCCCGCCTACGAGCAGTACTTC. It encodes CASSPGPTGPPAYEQYF.